This TCR beta chain was profiled in a study of naive and memory T cell subsets (dated by TCRdb to the late 2010s). For the wider study: The study applied an open-source, UMI-based TCR alpha and beta sequencing pipeline to sorted naive and memory peripheral blood T cell subsets. The results of the functional CMV T cell responses matched the IgG serology results in every case. RNA was DNase-treated and reverse transcribed with TCR constant-region primers, mostly using SuperScript III.

From the second PCR step on, the TCR alpha and beta chain libraries were amplified in separate reactions. CMV status of each donor was established by measuring IFNgamma production from CD4+ T cells after fresh PBMCs were stimulated overnight with CMV viral lysate. Using Miltenyi beads, CD4 T cells were first positively selected, and CD8 T cells were then positively selected from the CD4-negative fraction. Cells were stained for CD3, CD4, CD8, CD45RA, CD27 and a live/dead dye and were sorted on a BD Aria II into four subsets based on CD45RA and CD27. Blood came from a few healthy volunteers, each fractionated into CD4 and CD8 T cells and then into four differentiation subsets. Approximately 0.13 L of peripheral blood was drawn per donor, and PBMC were isolated by Ficoll-Paque PLUS density-gradient centrifugation. Sorted cells were lysed in RLT buffer, after which RNA was extracted using a Qiagen RNeasy kit and stored at -80 degrees C.

For CDR1 and CDR2, the germline V gene lists MDHEN and SYDVKM. The CDR3 runs 13 residues from the cysteine to the phenylalanine. Only the CDR3 portion is preserved as DNA: 39 bases, with reading frame beginning at the first base. Compared with germline, V lacks 8 bases and J lacks 6 bases; bases without a gene match: 5. In regard to this clonotype: What antigen it recognizes has not been identified. The input lacks base qualities; no much larger clone sits a single base away.

Preparation of the library involved UMI-ligation and nested PCR. The beta constant-region primer consisted of an equimolar mixture of two oligonucleotides that together covered TRBC1 and TRBC2. The ligated cDNA went through four rounds of PCR with nested alpha and beta constant-region primers together with the SP2 primer. A single-stranded oligonucleotide containing the SP2 primer and a 12-nucleotide UMI was joined to the 3' end of the cDNA by T4 RNA ligase 1. The ligation reaction was incubated at 16°C for roughly 19-25 hours. PCR2 was typically run as a SYBR Green qPCR and stopped at a predetermined threshold to prevent over-amplification. Every purification after the first one was done using Agencourt AMPure XP magnetic beads. Libraries were quantified by Qubit and checked on a TapeStation, with a main peak expected near 650 bp. Pooled libraries were sequenced on an Illumina MiSeq with v2 2x251 paired-end kits, typically giving about 0.85-2.3 million reads per sample. Each sample's library went into the pool at about 4.2 nM, and about 5-8% PhiX was added to help with cluster recognition. As for how the authors treated the data: V and J genes were assigned to Demultiplexor-processed FASTQ reads by Decombinator through tag matching, with a single base-pair mismatch being allowed. UMIs were used by Collapsinator to correct both sequencing errors and frequency errors arising from PCR heterogeneity. CDR3Translator translated TCRs and extracted CDR3s from the conserved cysteine to the FGXG phenylalanine, flagging non-productive sequences. Repertoires were subsampled to equal numbers of UMI-defined TCRs before Gini, Shannon entropy and inverse Simpson indices were calculated. Power-law fits to clonotype abundance distributions were performed by maximum likelihood within the linear range. When run on a single naive CD8 sample, MIGEC and the pipeline yielded similar UMI counts, similar unique TCR numbers and similar clonal distributions. In one analysis, naive TCRs also found in any memory subset of the same donor were removed from the naive repertoire. Repertoires were searched for 7,322 CMV-associated CDR3 sequences compiled from VDJdb and a published dataset. Starting from the raw public reads, TCRdb applied fastp trimming at Q25, assembled clones with MiXCR and retained in-frame beta chains. Each entry is one CDR3 protein sequence, shown with its most common DNA and genes. These V and J calls rely on TCRdb rather than the paper's analysis. For this sample there are 98,000 or so distinct CDR3 sequences; over 9% appear just once. Jointly, the top ten make up just over 0.13% of the sample.

Results the study describes overall, beyond this receptor: After error correction, only a single occurrence was seen for over 95% of naive TCR sequences, so much steeper abundance distributions were produced than in memory subsets. RNA-based TCR counts may be affected by expression changes linked to T cell activation and differentiation. The repertoire findings for the naive and memory subsets could not be validated, as no ground truth was available. A power law was followed by TCR abundance, with an exponent that differed between naive and memory subsets but was consistent across the three individuals. In both CD4 and CD8 cells, the Gini index increased while Shannon and inverse Simpson diversity decreased from naive through CM, EM and EMRA. Naive repertoires, especially CD8, contained a few larger clonotypes, possibly memory cells re-expressing CD45RA. Single alpha or beta chain sequences, rather than paired alpha/beta receptors, were used to define clonotypes.

The sample consisted of naive CD4+ T cells from blood. The cell subset or site label on this specimen signifies: naive T cells, CD45RA high CD27+. The sequence joins TRBV28 to TRBJ2-2, with TRBD1 matching 8 junction bases. This receptor was taken from a human donor in good health. This receptor carries the CDR3 CASWGTGPGELFF. The DNA reads TGTGCCAGCTGGGGGACAGGTCCCGGGGAGCTGTTTTTT.